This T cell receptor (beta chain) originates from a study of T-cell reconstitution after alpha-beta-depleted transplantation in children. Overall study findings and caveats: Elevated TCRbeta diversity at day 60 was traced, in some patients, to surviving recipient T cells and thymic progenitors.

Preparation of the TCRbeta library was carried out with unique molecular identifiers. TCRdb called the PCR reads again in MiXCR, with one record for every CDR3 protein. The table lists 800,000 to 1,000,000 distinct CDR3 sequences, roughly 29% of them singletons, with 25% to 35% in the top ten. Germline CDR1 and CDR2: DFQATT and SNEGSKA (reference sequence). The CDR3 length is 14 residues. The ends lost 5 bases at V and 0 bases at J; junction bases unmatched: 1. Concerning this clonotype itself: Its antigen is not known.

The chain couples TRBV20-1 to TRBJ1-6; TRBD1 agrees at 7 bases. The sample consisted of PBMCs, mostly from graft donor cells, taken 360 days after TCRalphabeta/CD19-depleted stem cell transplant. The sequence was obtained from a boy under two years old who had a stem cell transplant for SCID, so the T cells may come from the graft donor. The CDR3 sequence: CSAWTGSYNSPLHF. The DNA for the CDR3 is TGCAGTGCTTGGACAGGCTCCTATAATTCACCCCTCCACTTT.